This T cell receptor beta chain came from a study of control samples from healthy donors and cancer patients. The table came from immunoSEQ multiplex PCR; TCRdb's copy has only in-frame clones and leaves some out. The sample contains approximately 81,000 clones, 90% to 95% of which appear only once. CDR1 and CDR2 from the germline V gene are SGDLS and YYNGEE. V was pared by 7 bases and J by 6 bases, with 12 bases between. The CDR3 contains 12 residues. A single count supports this clone. The sample taken for sequencing was blood. The sequence came from a woman aged 18 to 35 in good health. This chain uses TRBV9 with TRBJ2-3, with TRBD2 as a possible D gene (6 bases). The CDR3 nucleotides read TGTGCCAGCGCCCGGGGGTCCGATACGCAGTATTTT. The encoded protein is CASARGSDTQYF.